The 8 T cell receptor beta chains below come from one sample, sequenced in a study of cytomegalovirus exposure and HLA in healthy donors. Use of 60 Vbeta and 13 Jbeta primers characterized the PCR. Using immunoSEQ multiplex PCR, the repertoire was profiled, and TCRdb retains in-frame clones only, with some absent. The data hold about 150,000 clones, with 70% observed a single time. Sample: PBMCs. The receptors originated from a woman aged 55-69 years in good health and CMV-seropositive.

This chain links TRBV5-1 with TRBJ1-3; D is possibly TRBD1 (6 bases). The CDR3 sequence is 15 residues long. CDR1 and CDR2 (germline): SGHRS, YFSETQ. Deletions cut 0 bases from V and 4 bases from J, with 11 bases between. CDR3 residues: CASSLGQGKGNTIYF. CDR3 nucleotide sequence: TGCGCCAGCAGCTTGGGGCAGGGGAAAGGAAACACCATATATTTT. Looking up the rest from reference TRBV5-1 and TRBJ1-3 gives the full variable domain: KAGVTQTPRYLIKTRGQQVTLSCSPISGHRSVSWYQQTPGQGLQFLFEYFSETQRNKGNFPGRFSGRQFSNSRSEMNVSTLELGDSALYLCASSLGQGKGNTIYFGEGSWLTVV.

The chain employs TRBV4-1 and TRBJ2-1; 7 bases map to TRBD2. The V gene end was trimmed by 0 bases and the J gene end by 6 bases; junction bases not matched to a gene: 8. The CDR3 has 16 amino acids. Per the germline V gene, CDR1 is MGHRA and CDR2 is YSYEKL. This chain's CDR3 is CASSQDRWEGSNEQFF. The CDR3 coding sequence is TGCGCCAGCAGCCAAGATAGGTGGGAGGGCAGCAATGAGCAGTTCTTC.

The chain uses TRBV7-9 and TRBJ2-5; 7 bases line up with TRBD1. Germline CDR1 reads SEHNR; CDR2 reads FQNEAQ (reference sequence). CDR3 length equals 16 residues. Trimming removed 4 bases from V and 4 bases from J; junction bases left unmatched: 12. In DNA form, the CDR3 reads TGTGCCAGCAGCTCAAATCCGGGACAGTCAAGAGAGACCCAGTACTTC. Protein: CASSSNPGQSRETQYF.

This clone was counted a few times. This chain joins TRBV6-6 and TRBJ2-1, with 10 nucleotides matching TRBD2. After removal of 9 bases from V and 5 bases from J, the junction contained 4 bases not matched to a gene. CDR1 and CDR2 (germline): MNHNY, SVGAGI (reference sequence). The CDR3 length is 13 residues. CDR3 loop: CASEREGHNEQFF. In DNA form, the CDR3 reads TGTGCCAGTGAGCGGGAGGGCCACAATGAGCAGTTCTTC.

Only a few counts were recorded for this clone. The gene calls are TRBV28 and TRBJ1-1, with D unclear. Germline assignment: CDR1 MDHEN and CDR2 SYDVKM. V lost 5 bases, J lost 8 bases, and 15 bases lay in between. The CDR3 contains 13 residues. CDR3 region: CASSQHRVTEAFF. The CDR3 DNA reads as TGTGCCAGCAGTCAGCACCGGGTCACAGAAGCTTTCTTT.

This clone has a handful of counts. This chain uses TRBV5-1 with TRBJ2-7, with 9 bases that match TRBD2. The length of the CDR3 is 16 residues. CDR1 is SGHRS and CDR2 is YFSETQ in the germline V gene. V lost 0 bases to trimming and J lost 2 bases; unmatched junction nucleotides: 6. In DNA form, the CDR3 reads TGCGCCAGCAGCTTGGCCGGCTCTAGCGGGACCTACGAGCAGTACTTC. Translated: CASSLAGSSGTYEQYF.

The chain uses TRBV5-4 and TRBJ2-1; a weak D match, TRBD1 (6 bases). V gave up 4 bases and J gave up 1 base, with 12 bases separating them. The length of the CDR3 is 15 residues. Looked up from germline, CDR1 is SGHNT and CDR2 is YYREEE (reference sequence). The CDR3 coding sequence is TGTGCCAGCAGCCGTGACAGGTTATCCTACAATGAGCAGTTCTTC. It codes for CASSRDRLSYNEQFF. Variable domain in full (rest from reference TRBV5-4 and TRBJ2-1): ETGVTQSPTHLIKTRGQQVTLRCSSQSGHNTVSWYQQALGQGPQFIFQYYREEENGRGNFPPRFSGLQFPNYSSELNVNALELDDSALYLCASSRDRLSYNEQFFGPGTRLTVL.

The genes are TRBV10-3 and TRBJ2-5; tentative D call: TRBD2 (6 bases). The germline gives CDR1 ENHRY, CDR2 SYGVKD. The V and J ends lost 5 bases and 4 bases respectively, with 17 bases between them. This CDR3 contains 15 residues. Here the CDR3 DNA reads TGTGCCATCAGTAGGGCTAGCGTGGATGTAGAGACCCAGTACTTC. This translates into CAISRASVDVETQYF.